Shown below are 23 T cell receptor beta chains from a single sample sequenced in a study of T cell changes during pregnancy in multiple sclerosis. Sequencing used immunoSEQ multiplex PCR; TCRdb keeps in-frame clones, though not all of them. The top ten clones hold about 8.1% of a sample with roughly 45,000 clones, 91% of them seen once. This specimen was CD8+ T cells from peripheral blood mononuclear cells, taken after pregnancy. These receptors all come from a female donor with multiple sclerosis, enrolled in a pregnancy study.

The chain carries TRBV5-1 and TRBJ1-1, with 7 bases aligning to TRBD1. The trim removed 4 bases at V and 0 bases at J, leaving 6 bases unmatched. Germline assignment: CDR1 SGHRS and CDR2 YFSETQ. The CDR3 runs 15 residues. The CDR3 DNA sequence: TGCGCCAGCAGCGTAAGACAGGGCTTGAACACTGAAGCTTTCTTT. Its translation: CASSVRQGLNTEAFF.

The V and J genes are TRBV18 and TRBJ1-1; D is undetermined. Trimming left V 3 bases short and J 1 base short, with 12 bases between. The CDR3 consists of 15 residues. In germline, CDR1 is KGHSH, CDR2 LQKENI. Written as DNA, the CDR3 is TGTGCCAGCTCACCCGAGCGTTTCCGGAACACTGAAGCTTTCTTT. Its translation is CASSPERFRNTEAFF.

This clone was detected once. The CDR3 loop reads CASGEGLAGSYEQYF. CDR3 bases: TGTGCTAGTGGGGAGGGACTAGCGGGGAGCTACGAGCAGTACTTC. The chain combines TRBV12-5 with TRBJ2-7, with 13 bases identical to TRBD2. J gave up 3 bases and V 6 bases, and 5 bases lay outside the gene matches. This CDR3 is 15 amino acids long. Per the germline V gene, CDR1 is LGHNT and CDR2 is FRNRAP.

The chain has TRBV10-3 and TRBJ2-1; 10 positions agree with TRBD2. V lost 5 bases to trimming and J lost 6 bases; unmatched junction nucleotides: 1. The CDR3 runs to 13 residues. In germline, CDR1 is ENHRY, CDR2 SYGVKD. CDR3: CAISRTSGNEQFF. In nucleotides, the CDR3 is TGTGCCATCAGTAGGACTAGCGGCAATGAGCAGTTCTTC.

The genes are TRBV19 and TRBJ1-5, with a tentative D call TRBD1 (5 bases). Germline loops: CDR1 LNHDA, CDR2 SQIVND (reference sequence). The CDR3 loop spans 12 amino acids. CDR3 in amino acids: CDDRYSNQPQHF. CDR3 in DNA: TGTGACGACAGATATAGCAATCAGCCCCAGCATTTT.

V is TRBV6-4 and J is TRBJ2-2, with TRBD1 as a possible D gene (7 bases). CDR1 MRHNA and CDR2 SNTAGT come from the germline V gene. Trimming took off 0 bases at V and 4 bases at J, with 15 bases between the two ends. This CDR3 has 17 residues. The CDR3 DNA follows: TGTGCCAGCAGTGACTCCGAGGGGGCCGGGGGCACCGGGGAGCTGTTTTTT. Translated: CASSDSEGAGGTGELFF.

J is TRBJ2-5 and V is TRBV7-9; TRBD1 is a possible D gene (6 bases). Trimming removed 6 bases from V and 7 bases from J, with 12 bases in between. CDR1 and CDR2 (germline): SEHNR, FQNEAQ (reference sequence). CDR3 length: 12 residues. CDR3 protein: CASSGTSGTQYF. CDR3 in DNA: TGTGCCAGCAGTGGGACAAGCGGGACCCAGTACTTC.

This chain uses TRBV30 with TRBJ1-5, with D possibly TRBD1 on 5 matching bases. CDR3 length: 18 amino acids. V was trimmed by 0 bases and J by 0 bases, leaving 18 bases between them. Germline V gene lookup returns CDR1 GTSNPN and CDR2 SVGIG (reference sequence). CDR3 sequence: CAWSVLWVRRASNQPQHF. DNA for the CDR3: TGTGCCTGGAGTGTACTCTGGGTCCGCAGGGCTAGCAATCAGCCCCAGCATTTT. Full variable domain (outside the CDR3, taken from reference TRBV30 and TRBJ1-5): SQTIHQWPATLVQPVGSPLSLECTVEGTSNPNLYWYRQAAGRGLQLLFYSVGIGQISSEVPQNLSASRPQDRQFILSSKKLLLSDSGFYLCAWSVLWVRRASNQPQHFGDGTRLSIL.

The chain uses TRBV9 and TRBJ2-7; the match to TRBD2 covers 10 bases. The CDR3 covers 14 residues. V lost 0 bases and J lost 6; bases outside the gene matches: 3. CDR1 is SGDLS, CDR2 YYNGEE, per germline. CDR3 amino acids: CASSVASGGAEQYF. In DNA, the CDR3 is TGTGCCAGCAGCGTAGCGAGCGGGGGGGCCGAGCAGTACTTC.

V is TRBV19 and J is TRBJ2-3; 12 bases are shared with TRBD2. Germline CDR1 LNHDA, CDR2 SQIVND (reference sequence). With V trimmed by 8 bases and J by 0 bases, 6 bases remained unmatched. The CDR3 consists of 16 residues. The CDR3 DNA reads TGTGCCAGTCGGACTAGCGGGGTATTCAGCACAGATACGCAGTATTTT. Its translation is CASRTSGVFSTDTQYF. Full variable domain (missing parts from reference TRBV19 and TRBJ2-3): DGGITQSPKYLFRKEGQNVTLSCEQNLNHDAMYWYRQDPGQGLRLIYYSQIVNDFQKGDIAEGYSVSREKKESFPLTVTSAQKNPTAFYLCASRTSGVFSTDTQYFGPGTRLTVL.

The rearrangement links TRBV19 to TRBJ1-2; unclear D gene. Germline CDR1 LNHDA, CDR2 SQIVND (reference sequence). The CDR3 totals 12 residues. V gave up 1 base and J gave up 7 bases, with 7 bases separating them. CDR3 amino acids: CASSIGAGGYTF. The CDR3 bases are TGTGCCAGTAGTATAGGGGCGGGTGGCTACACCTTC.

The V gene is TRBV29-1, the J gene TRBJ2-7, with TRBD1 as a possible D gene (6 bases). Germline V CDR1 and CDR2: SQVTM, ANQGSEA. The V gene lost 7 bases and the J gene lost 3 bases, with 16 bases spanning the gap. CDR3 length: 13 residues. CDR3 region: CSASPRGFYEQYF. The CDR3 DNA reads TGCAGCGCCTCACCCAGGGGTTTCTACGAGCAGTACTTC.

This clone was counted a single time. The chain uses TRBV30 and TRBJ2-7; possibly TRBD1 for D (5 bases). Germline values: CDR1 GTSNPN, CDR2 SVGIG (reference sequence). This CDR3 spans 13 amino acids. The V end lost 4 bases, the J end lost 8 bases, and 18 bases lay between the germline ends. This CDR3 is CAWNQDKYGQQYF. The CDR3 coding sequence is TGTGCCTGGAATCAGGACAAGTACGGACAGCAGTACTTC.

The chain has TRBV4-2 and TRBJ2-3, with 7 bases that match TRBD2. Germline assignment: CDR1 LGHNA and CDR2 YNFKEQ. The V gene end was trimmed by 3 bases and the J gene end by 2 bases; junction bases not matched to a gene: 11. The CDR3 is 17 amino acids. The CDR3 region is CASSQMPRETVTDTQYF. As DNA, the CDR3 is TGTGCCAGCAGCCAGATGCCGCGGGAGACGGTCACAGATACGCAGTATTTT.

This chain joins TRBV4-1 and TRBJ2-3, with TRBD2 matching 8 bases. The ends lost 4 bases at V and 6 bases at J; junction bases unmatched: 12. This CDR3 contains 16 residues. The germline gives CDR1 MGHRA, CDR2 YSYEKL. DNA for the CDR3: TGCGCCAGCAGCCTCACGACTGCCGGGGGGGAGGATACGCAGTATTTT. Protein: CASSLTTAGGEDTQYF.

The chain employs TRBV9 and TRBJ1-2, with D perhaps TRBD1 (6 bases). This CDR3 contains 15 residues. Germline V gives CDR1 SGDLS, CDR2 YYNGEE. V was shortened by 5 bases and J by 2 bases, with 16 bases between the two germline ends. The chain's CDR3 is CASSADRFLNYGYTF. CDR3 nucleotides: TGTGCCAGCAGTGCAGACAGGTTCCTAAACTATGGCTACACCTTC.

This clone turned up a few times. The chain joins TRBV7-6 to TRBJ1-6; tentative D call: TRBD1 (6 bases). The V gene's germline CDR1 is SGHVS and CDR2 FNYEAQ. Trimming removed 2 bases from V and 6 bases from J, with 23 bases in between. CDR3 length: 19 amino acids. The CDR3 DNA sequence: TGTGCCAGCAGCTTACTATCGGGACACTCCCTAGGAACTAATTCACCCCTCCACTTT. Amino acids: CASSLLSGHSLGTNSPLHF. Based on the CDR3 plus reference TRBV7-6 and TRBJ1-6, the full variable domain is GAGVSQSPRYKVTKRGQDVALRCDPISGHVSLYWYRQALGQGPEFLTYFNYEAQQDKSGLPNDRFSAERPEGSISTLTIQRTEQRDSAMYRCASSLLSGHSLGTNSPLHFGNGTRLTVT.

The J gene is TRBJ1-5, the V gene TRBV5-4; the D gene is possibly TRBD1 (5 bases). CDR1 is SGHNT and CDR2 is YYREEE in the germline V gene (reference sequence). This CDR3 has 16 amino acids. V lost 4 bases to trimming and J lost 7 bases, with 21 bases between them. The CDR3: CASSVRHIGEGQPQHF. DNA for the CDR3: TGTGCCAGCAGCGTAAGACACATAGGGGAAGGGCAGCCCCAGCATTTT.

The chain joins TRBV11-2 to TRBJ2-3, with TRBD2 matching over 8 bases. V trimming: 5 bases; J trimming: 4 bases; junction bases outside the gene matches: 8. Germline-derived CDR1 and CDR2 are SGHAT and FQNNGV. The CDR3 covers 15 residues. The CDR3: CASSALAGRSDTQYF. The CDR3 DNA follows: TGTGCCAGCAGCGCTCTAGCGGGTCGCTCAGATACGCAGTATTTT. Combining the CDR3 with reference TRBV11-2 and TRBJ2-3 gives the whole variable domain EAGVAQSPRYKIIEKRQSVAFWCNPISGHATLYWYQQILGQGPKLLIQFQNNGVVDDSQLPKDRFSAERLKGVDSTLKIQPAKLEDSAVYLCASSALAGRSDTQYFGPGTRLTVL.

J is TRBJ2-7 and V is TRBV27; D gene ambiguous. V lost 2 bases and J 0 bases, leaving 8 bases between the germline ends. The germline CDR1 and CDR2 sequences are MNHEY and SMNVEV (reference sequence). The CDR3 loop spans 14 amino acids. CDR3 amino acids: CASSLPGSSYEQYF. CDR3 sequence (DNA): TGTGCCAGCAGTTTACCAGGAAGCTCCTACGAGCAGTACTTC.

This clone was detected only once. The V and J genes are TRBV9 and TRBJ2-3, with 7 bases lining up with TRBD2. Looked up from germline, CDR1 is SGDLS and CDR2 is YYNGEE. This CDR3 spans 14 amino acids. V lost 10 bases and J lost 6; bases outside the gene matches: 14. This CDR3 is CAGSKDWRGDTQYF. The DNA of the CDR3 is TGTGCCGGATCAAAGGACTGGCGGGGGGATACGCAGTATTTT.

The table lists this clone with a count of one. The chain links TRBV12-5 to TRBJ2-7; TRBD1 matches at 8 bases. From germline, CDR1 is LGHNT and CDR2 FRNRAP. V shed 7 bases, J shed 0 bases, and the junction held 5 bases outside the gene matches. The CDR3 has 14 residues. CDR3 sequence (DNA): TGTGCTAGTGCCTTGACAGGGGACTCCTACGAGCAGTACTTC. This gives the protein CASALTGDSYEQYF.

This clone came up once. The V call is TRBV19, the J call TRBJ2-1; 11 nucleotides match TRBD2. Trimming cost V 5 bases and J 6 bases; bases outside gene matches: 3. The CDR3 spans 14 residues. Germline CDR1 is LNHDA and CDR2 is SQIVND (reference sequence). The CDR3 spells CASSFGTSGNEQFF. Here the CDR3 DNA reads TGTGCCAGTAGTTTCGGGACTAGCGGCAATGAGCAGTTCTTC.